The 20 T cell receptor beta chains reported below all come from one sample, sequenced in a study of T cells after yellow fever vaccination. Each CDR3 protein is one row after TCRdb ran MiXCR on the 5' RACE reads. The profile covers 300,000 to 350,000 distinct CDR3 sequences, with approximately 4.3% appearing a single time and roughly 19% taken by the ten largest. Sequenced here: PBMCs, sampled 15 days after the yellow fever booster vaccination. All receptors come from a man between 18 and 29 years old who received the YFV17D yellow fever vaccine.

There are a few counts of this clonotype. This chain joins TRBV7-3 and TRBJ2-3; weak D call: TRBD2 (6 bases). The length of the CDR3 is 15 residues. CDR1 and CDR2 (germline): SGHTA, FQGTGA. The V end was cut by 1 base, the J end by 4 bases, with 12 bases between. CDR3 amino acids: CASSLIPGESDTQYF. The CDR3 DNA follows: TGTGCCAGCAGCTTAATTCCGGGGGAGTCAGATACGCAGTATTTT.

This clonotype occurred many times. The chain recombines TRBV5-5 with TRBJ2-7, with 7 bases aligning to TRBD1. The CDR3 length is 14 residues. Germline CDR1 is SGHKS and CDR2 is YYEKEE (reference sequence). The trim removed 3 bases at V and 4 bases at J, leaving 7 bases unmatched. For the CDR3, the DNA is TGTGCCAGCAGCTCAAGACAGGGACCATACGAGCAGTACGTC. Encoded protein: CASSSRQGPYEQYV.

Ten or more counts support this clonotype. The rearrangement uses TRBV5-6 and TRBJ1-1, with D hard to call. V was shortened by 4 bases and J by 2 bases, with 12 bases between the two germline ends. The CDR3 sequence is 14 residues long. From germline, CDR1 is SGHDT and CDR2 YYEEEE. The CDR3 reads CASSSSGRNTEAFF. The CDR3 nucleotides read TGTGCCAGCAGCAGTTCCGGGCGAAACACTGAAGCTTTCTTT.

Comments on this clonotype: Its ends do not fully match the called genes, so a read error is possible. The rearrangement uses TRBV5-1 and TRBJ2-7; D is uncertain. The germline CDR1 and CDR2 sequences are SGHRS and YFSETQ. This CDR3 spans 14 amino acids. CDR3 sequence reads: CATSSKYPSYEQYF. As DNA, the CDR3 is TGCGCCACCAGCAGTAAGTACCCTTCCTACGAGCAGTACTTC.

The J gene is TRBJ1-1, the V gene TRBV27; no clear D. The CDR3 is made up of 15 amino acids. Germline CDR1 reads MNHEY; CDR2 reads SMNVEV (reference sequence). V lost 4 bases, J lost 0 bases, and 12 bases lay in between. CDR3 in amino acids: CASSSTFILNTEAFF. DNA for the CDR3: TGTGCCAGCAGTTCGACCTTCATCTTGAACACTGAAGCTTTCTTT.

The chain is built from TRBV6-5 and TRBJ1-2; 9 positions match TRBD1. The V segment lost 6 bases and the J segment 8 bases; nucleotides outside the gene matches: 4. CDR3 size: 12 residues. Germline V gene sequence: CDR1 MNHEY, CDR2 SVGAGI. The CDR3 nucleotides read TGTGCCAGCAGGGACAGGGGTGAAGGCTACACCTTC. Its translation is CASRDRGEGYTF.

The chain has TRBV2 and TRBJ1-2, with D perhaps matching TRBD1 (5 bases). V was trimmed by 3 bases and J by 7 bases, leaving 12 bases between them. Germline loops: CDR1 SNHLY, CDR2 FYNNEI. The length of the CDR3 is 13 residues. The CDR3 spells CASSDLGESGYTF. The CDR3 DNA follows: TGTGCCAGCAGTGACTTGGGGGAATCTGGCTACACCTTC.

This clonotype has just a few counts. This chain connects TRBV28 to TRBJ2-3; D is perhaps TRBD2 (7 bases). The CDR3 totals 14 residues. Trimming removed 11 bases at V and 2 bases at J, with 17 bases between. Per germline, CDR1 MDHEN and CDR2 SYDVKM. DNA for the CDR3: TGTGCCGTAGGGGGGGCCGCTTACACAGATACGCAGTATTTT. This gives the protein CAVGGAAYTDTQYF.

This clonotype was found a few times. The chain is built from TRBV10-3 and TRBJ1-2; no reliable D call. The CDR3 runs 13 residues. The germline V and J ends were trimmed by 8 bases and 4 bases, with 14 bases remaining between them. Germline V gene lookup returns CDR1 ENHRY and CDR2 SYGVKD. CDR3 sequence reads: CAIGLPASYGYTF. For the CDR3, the DNA is TGTGCCATCGGGCTGCCGGCCAGCTATGGCTACACCTTC.

This clonotype was detected ten times or more. One junction end disagrees with the germline gene, perhaps due to a read error. The chain links TRBV29-1 to TRBJ2-4; tentatively, D is TRBD2 (6 bases). Germline values: CDR1 SQVTM, CDR2 ANQGSEA. The CDR3 length is 15 residues. The CDR3 is CSVEDGGDGKNIQYF. The CDR3 region has the DNA TGCAGCGTAGAAGACGGGGGAGACGGCAAAAACATTCAGTACTTC.

In DNA form, the CDR3 reads TGCGCCAGCAGCCAAGGACTTATCTACACCTTC. Amino acids: CASSQGLIYTF. The V gene is TRBV4-1, the J gene TRBJ1-2, with D unclear. Germline CDR1 reads MGHRA; CDR2 reads YSYEKL. Trimming removed 1 base from V and 10 bases from J, with 7 bases in between. The CDR3 sequence is 11 residues long.

This clonotype showed up many times. The chain is built from TRBV18 and TRBJ2-5; D gene ambiguous. Per germline, CDR1 KGHSH and CDR2 LQKENI. The length of the CDR3 is 12 residues. Trimming pared 4 bases from V and 5 bases from J, leaving 8 bases between. The CDR3 spells CASSHPGETQYF. The CDR3, as DNA: TGTGCCAGCTCACACCCCGGGGAGACCCAGTACTTC.

This clonotype has a count of ten or more. DNA of the CDR3: TGTGCCAGCAGTTATTGGGTCCCGGGACAGGGTGGTTCACCCCTCCACTTT. It codes for CASSYWVPGQGGSPLHF. The rearrangement joins TRBV6-5 to TRBJ1-6, with TRBD1 matching 9 bases. Germline values: CDR1 MNHEY, CDR2 SVGAGI. V lost 3 bases, J lost 9 bases, and 12 bases stayed unmatched. This CDR3 is built from 17 residues.

This clonotype was seen repeatedly, ten times or more. This rearrangement joins TRBV20-1 to TRBJ1-1, with a weak D call TRBD1 (5 bases). This CDR3 has 14 amino acids. Trimming cost V 0 bases and J 1 base, with 9 bases left between them. Germline assignment: CDR1 DFQATT and CDR2 SNEGSKA (reference sequence). Written as DNA, the CDR3 is TGCAGTGCTAGAGATCAGGGCAGGAACACTGAAGCTTTCTTT. Translation gives CSARDQGRNTEAFF.

This clonotype showed up just a few times. The chain uses TRBV12-3 or TRBV12-4 and TRBJ2-7; the D is unclear. The V and J ends lost 3 bases and 6 bases respectively, with 9 bases between them. The CDR3 sequence is 12 residues long. CDR3 loop: CASSFGVVEQYF. In DNA, the CDR3 is TGTGCCAGCAGTTTTGGTGTCGTCGAGCAGTACTTC.

The sample holds many counts of this clonotype. The V gene is TRBV7-3, the J gene TRBJ2-1; 8 bases match TRBD2. The CDR3 is made up of 16 amino acids. The ends lost 5 bases at V and 5 bases at J; junction bases unmatched: 11. Germline CDR1 SGHTA, CDR2 FQGTGA. The CDR3 loop reads CASSAPGLEGHNEQFF. For the CDR3, the DNA is TGTGCCAGCAGCGCCCCGGGACTAGAGGGCCACAATGAGCAGTTCTTC.

V and J are TRBV7-2 and TRBJ2-2; no clear D. CDR1 is SGHTA and CDR2 is FQGNSA in the germline V gene. CDR3 size: 17 residues. The V end lost 1 base, the J end lost 0 bases, and 12 bases lay between the germline ends. Written as DNA, the CDR3 is TGTGCCAGCAGCTTAGGGCCGCAACAGTCGAACACCGGGGAGCTGTTTTTT. Translated, it gives CASSLGPQQSNTGELFF.

This clonotype has a count of ten or more. The genes are TRBV5-5 and TRBJ1-1; D is undetermined. V lost 6 bases to trimming and J lost 0 bases, with 21 bases between them. Germline V gene lookup returns CDR1 SGHKS and CDR2 YYEKEE (reference sequence). The CDR3 has 17 amino acids. The CDR3 DNA reads as TGTGCCAGCACAAGCCAGGCGGGCGCTCCTATGAACACTGAAGCTTTCTTT. It yields the protein CASTSQAGAPMNTEAFF.

The rearrangement links TRBV3-1 to TRBJ1-1, with 7 bases fitting TRBD1. The germline V gene encodes CDR1 LGHDT and CDR2 YNNKEL (reference sequence). The CDR3 has 14 residues. V dropped 1 base and J dropped 5; count of bases not matched to a gene: 4. CDR3 in amino acids: CASSQVSGGTEAFF. The CDR3 coding sequence is TGTGCCAGCAGCCAAGTTTCAGGGGGAACTGAAGCTTTCTTT. Full variable domain (outside the CDR3, taken from reference TRBV3-1 and TRBJ1-1): DTAVSQTPKYLVTQMGNDKSIKCEQNLGHDTMYWYKQDSKKFLKIMFSYNNKELIINETVPNRFSPKSPDKAHLNLHINSLELGDSAVYFCASSQVSGGTEAFFGQGTRLTVV.

The sample holds many counts of this clonotype. This chain uses TRBV5-1 with TRBJ1-1, with D unclear. Germline V CDR1 and CDR2: SGHRS, YFSETQ. V was cut by 4 bases and J by 1 base, with 11 bases left in between. The CDR3 is 14 amino acids. The CDR3 reads CASSQSSGNTEAFF. Written as DNA, the CDR3 is TGCGCCAGCAGCCAGAGCAGTGGGAACACTGAAGCTTTCTTT.